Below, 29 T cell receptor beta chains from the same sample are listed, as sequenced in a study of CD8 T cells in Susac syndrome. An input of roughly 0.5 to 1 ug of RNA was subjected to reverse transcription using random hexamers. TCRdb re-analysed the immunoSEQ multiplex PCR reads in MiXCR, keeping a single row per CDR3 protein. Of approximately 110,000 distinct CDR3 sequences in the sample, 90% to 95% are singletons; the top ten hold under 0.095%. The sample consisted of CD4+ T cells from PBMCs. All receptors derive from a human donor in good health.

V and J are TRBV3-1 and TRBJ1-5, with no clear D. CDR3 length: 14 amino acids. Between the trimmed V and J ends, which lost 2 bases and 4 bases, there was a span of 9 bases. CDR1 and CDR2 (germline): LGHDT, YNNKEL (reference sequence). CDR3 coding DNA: TGTGCCAGCAGCCAACCAGGTCGGAATCAGCCCCAGCATTTT. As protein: CASSQPGRNQPQHF. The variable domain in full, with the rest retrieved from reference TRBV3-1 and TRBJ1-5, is DTAVSQTPKYLVTQMGNDKSIKCEQNLGHDTMYWYKQDSKKFLKIMFSYNNKELIINETVPNRFSPKSPDKAHLNLHINSLELGDSAVYFCASSQPGRNQPQHFGDGTRLSIL.

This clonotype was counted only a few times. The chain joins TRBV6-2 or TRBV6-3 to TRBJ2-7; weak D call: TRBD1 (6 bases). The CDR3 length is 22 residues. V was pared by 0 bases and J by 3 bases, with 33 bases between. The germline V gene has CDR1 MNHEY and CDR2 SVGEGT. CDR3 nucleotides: TGTGCCAGCAGTTACTCGGACATTCTCAGGGGAAGATCAGGTAGTAGTCTCTACGAGCAGTACTTC. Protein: CASSYSDILRGRSGSSLYEQYF.

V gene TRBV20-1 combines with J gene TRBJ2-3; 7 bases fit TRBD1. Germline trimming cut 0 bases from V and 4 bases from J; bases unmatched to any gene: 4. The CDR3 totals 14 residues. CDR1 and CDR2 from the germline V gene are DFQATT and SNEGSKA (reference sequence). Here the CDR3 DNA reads TGCAGTGCTAGAGATAGGACAGGCCCAGATACGCAGTATTTT. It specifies CSARDRTGPDTQYF.

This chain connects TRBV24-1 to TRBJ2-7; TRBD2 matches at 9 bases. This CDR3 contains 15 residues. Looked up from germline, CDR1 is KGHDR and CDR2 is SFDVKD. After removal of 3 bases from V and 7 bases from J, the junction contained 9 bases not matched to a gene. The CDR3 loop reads CATSDSGRPTDEQYF. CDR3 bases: TGTGCCACCAGTGATAGCGGGAGGCCCACGGATGAGCAGTACTTC.

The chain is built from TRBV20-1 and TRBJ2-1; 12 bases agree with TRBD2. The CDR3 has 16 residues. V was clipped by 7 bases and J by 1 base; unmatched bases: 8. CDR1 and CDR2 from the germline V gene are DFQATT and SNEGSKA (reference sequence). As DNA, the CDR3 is TGCAGTGGGGGTTCACTAGCGGGAGGTTCCTACAATGAGCAGTTCTTC. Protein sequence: CSGGSLAGGSYNEQFF.

CDR3 amino acids: CASSTLAGTYEQYF. CDR3 nucleotides: TGTGCCAGCAGTACACTAGCGGGAACCTACGAGCAGTACTTC. The V call is TRBV27, the J call TRBJ2-7, with TRBD2 matching 10 bases. Germline assignment: CDR1 MNHEY and CDR2 SMNVEV (reference sequence). This CDR3 has 14 residues. Trimming cost V 5 bases and J 2 bases; bases outside gene matches: 3.

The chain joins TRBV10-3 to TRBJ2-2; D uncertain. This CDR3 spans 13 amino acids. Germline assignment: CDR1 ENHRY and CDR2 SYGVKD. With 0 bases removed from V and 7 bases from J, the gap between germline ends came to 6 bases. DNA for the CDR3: TGTGCCATCAGTGAGTCGTTCGGCGGGGAGCTGTTTTTT. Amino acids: CAISESFGGELFF.

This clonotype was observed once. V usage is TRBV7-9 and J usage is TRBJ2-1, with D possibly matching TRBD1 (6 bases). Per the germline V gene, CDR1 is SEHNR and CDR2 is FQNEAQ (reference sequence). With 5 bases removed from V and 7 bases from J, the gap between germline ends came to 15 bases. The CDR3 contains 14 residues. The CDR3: CASSLRGPRNEQFF. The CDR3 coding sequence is TGTGCCAGCAGCCTCAGGGGCCCGAGGAATGAGCAGTTCTTC. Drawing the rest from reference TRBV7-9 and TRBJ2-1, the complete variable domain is DTGVSQNPRHKITKRGQNVTFRCDPISEHNRLYWYRQTLGQGPEFLTYFQNEAQLEKSRLLSDRFSAERPKGSFSTLEIQRTEQGDSAMYLCASSLRGPRNEQFFGPGTRLTVL.

CDR3 residues: CASSESRNQPQHF. In nucleotides, the CDR3 is TGTGCCAGCAGTGAATCCAGAAATCAGCCCCAGCATTTT. V usage is TRBV6-1 and J usage is TRBJ1-5; the D is unclear. The CDR3 has 13 residues. The ends were cut back, 2 bases at V and 4 bases at J, with 6 bases in the middle. CDR1 and CDR2 from the germline V gene are MNHNS and SASEGT.

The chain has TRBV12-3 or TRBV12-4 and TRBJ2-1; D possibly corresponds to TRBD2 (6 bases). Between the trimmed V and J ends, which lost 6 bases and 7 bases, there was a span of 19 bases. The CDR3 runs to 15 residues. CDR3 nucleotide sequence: TGTGCCAGCAGCCGGGAGAGTGGGGAGTGGAATGAGCAGTTCTTC. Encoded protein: CASSRESGEWNEQFF.

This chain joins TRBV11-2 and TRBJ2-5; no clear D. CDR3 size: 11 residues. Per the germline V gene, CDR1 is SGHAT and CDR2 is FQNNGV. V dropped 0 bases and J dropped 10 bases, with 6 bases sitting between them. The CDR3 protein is CASSLDWSQYF. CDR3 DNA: TGTGCCAGCAGCTTAGACTGGAGCCAGTACTTC.

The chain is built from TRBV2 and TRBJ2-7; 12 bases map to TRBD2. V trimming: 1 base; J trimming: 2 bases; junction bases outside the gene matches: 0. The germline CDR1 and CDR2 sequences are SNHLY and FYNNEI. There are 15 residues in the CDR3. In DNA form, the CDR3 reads TGTGCCAGCAGTGAAGGACTAGCGGGAGCCTACGAGCAGTACTTC. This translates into CASSEGLAGAYEQYF. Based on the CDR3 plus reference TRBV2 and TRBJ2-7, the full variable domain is EPEVTQTPSHQVTQMGQEVILRCVPISNHLYFYWYRQILGQKVEFLVSFYNNEISEKSEIFDDQFSVERPDGSNFTLKIRSTKLEDSAMYFCASSEGLAGAYEQYFGPGTRLTVT.

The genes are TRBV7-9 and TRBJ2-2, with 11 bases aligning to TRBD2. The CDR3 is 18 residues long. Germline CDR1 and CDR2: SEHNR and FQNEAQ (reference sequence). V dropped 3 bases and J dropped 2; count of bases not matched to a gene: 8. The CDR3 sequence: CASSFPPRLAGNTGELFF. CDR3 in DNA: TGTGCCAGCAGCTTCCCTCCCAGACTAGCGGGAAACACCGGGGAGCTGTTTTTT.

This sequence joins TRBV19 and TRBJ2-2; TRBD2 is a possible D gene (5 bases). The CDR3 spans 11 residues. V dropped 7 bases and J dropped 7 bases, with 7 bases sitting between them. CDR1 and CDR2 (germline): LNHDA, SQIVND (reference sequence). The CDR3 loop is CASTGGGELFF. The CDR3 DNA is TGTGCCAGTACCGGAGGCGGGGAGCTGTTTTTT.

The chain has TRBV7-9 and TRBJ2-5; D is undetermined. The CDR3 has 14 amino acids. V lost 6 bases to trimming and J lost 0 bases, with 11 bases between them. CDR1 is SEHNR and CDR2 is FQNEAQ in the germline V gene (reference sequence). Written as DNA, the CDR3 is TGTGCCAGCAGTGATTTTCCGCACCAAGAGACCCAGTACTTC. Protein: CASSDFPHQETQYF.

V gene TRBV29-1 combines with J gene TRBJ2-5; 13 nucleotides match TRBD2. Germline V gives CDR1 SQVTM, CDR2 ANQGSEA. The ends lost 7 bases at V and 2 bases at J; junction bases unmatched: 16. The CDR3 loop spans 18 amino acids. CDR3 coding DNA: TGCAGCGCCCGAGGTCGGACTAGCGGGAGTAGGCAGCAAGAGACCCAGTACTTC. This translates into CSARGRTSGSRQQETQYF. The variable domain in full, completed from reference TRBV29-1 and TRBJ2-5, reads SAVISQKPSRDICQRGTSLTIQCQVDSQVTMMFWYRQQPGQSLTLIATANQGSEATYESGFVIDKFPISRPNLTFSTLTVSNMSPEDSSIYLCSARGRTSGSRQQETQYFGPGTRLLVL.

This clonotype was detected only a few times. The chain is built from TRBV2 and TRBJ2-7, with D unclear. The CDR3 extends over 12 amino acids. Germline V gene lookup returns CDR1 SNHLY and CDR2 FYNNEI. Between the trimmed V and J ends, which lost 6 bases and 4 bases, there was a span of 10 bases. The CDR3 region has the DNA TGTGCCAGCAGGGTAGGAAAGTACGAGCAGTACTTC. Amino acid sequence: CASRVGKYEQYF.

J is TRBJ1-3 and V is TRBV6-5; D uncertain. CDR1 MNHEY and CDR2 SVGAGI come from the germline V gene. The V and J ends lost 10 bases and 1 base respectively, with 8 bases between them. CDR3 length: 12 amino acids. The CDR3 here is CATGSSGNTIYF. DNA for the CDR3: TGTGCCACCGGGTCTTCTGGAAACACCATATATTTT.

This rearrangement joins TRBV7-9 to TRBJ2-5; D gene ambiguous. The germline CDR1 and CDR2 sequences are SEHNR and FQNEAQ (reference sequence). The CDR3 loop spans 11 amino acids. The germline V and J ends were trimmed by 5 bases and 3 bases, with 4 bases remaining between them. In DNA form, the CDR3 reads TGTGCCAGCAGCCCAAAAGAGACCCAGTACTTC. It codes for CASSPKETQYF.

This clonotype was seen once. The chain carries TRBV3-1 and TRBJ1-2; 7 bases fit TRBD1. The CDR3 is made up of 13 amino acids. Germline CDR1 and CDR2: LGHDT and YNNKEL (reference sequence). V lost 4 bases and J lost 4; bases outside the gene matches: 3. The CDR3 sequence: CASSRGQVYGYTF. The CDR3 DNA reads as TGTGCCAGCAGCCGAGGACAGGTCTATGGCTACACCTTC.

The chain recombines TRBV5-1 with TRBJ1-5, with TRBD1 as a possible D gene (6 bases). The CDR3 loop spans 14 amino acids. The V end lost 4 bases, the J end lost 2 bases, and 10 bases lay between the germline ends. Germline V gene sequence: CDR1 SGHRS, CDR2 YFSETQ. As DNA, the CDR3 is TGCGCCAGCAGCAGGGACATCGGCAATCAGCCCCAGCATTTT. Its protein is CASSRDIGNQPQHF.

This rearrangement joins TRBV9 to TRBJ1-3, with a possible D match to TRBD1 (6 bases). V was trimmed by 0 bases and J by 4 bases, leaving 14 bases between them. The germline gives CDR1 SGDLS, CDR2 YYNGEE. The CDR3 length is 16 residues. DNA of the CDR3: TGTGCCAGCAGCGTAGTGGGAAACAGGGCCGGAAACACCATATATTTT. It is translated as CASSVVGNRAGNTIYF.

The CDR3 loop is CSARTGGPKAFF. The CDR3 DNA sequence: TGCAGCGCCCGGACAGGCGGACCAAAAGCTTTCTTT. V is TRBV29-1 and J is TRBJ1-1; 7 bases match TRBD1. CDR1 and CDR2 (germline): SQVTM, ANQGSEA. Trimming cost V 7 bases and J 9 bases; bases outside gene matches: 11. The CDR3 has 12 amino acids.

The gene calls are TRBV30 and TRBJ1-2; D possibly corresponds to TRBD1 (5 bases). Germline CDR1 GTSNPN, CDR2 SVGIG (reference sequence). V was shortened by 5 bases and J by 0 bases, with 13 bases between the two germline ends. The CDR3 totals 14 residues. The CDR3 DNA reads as TGTGCCTGGTGGGCGGCAGGGACTAACTATGGCTACACCTTC. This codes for CAWWAAGTNYGYTF.

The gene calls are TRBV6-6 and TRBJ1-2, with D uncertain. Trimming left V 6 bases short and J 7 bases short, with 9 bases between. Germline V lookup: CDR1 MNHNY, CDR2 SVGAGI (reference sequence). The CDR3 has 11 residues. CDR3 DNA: TGTGCCAGCAGCCCCACTTCTGGCTACACCTTC. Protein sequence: CASSPTSGYTF.

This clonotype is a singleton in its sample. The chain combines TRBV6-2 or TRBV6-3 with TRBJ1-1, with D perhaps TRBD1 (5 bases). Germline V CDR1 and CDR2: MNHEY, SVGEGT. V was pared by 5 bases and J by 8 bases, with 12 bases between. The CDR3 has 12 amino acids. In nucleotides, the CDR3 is TGTGCCAGCAGTCAGGGTCCCCTCGAAGCTTTCTTT. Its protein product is CASSQGPLEAFF.

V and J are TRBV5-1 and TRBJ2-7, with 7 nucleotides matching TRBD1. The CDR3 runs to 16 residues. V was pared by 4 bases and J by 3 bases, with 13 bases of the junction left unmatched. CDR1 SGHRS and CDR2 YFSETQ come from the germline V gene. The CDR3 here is CASSKDGDRVYYEQYF. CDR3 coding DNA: TGCGCCAGCAGCAAGGACGGGGACAGAGTCTACTACGAGCAGTACTTC.

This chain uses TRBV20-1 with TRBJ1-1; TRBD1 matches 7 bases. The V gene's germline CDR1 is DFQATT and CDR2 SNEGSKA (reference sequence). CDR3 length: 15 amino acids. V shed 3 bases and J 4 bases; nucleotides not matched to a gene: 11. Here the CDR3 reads CSARDLRQGTTEAFF. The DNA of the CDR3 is TGCAGTGCTAGGGACCTTCGACAGGGCACCACTGAAGCTTTCTTT.

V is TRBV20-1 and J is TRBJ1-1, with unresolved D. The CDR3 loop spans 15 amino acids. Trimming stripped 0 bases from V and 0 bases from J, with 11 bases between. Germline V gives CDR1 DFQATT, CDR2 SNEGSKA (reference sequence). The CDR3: CSARDPNTMNTEAFF. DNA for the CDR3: TGCAGTGCTAGAGACCCTAACACAATGAACACTGAAGCTTTCTTT.